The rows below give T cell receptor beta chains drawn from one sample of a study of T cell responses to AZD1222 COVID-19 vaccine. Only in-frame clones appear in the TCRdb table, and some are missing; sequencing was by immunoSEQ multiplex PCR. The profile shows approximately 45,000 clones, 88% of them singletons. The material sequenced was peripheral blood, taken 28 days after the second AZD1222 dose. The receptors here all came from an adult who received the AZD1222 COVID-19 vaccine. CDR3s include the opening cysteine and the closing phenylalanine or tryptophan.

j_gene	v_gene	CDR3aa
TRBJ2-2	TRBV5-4	CASSTAGTGFPGELFF
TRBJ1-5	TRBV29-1	CSVAENSNQPQHF
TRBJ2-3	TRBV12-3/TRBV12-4	CASSSRLAQYF
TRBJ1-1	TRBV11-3	CASSLARGTEAFF
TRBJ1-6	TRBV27	CASSLETGSPLHF
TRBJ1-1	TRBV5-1	CASSSGQGRNTEAFF
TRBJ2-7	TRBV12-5	CASGFGQGGQYF
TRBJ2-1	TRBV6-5	CASSPSGPRNEQFF
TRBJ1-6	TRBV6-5	CASSLGGRGKSPLHF
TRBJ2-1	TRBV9	CASSVDGAGGMRNEQFF
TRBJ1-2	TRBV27	CASSSGGATHGYTF
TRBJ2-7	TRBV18	CASSPISGSSYEQYF